The 29 T cell receptor beta chains given below trace back to one sample, sequenced in a study of spatial heterogeneity in lung cancer. TCRdb reanalysed the 5' RACE reads using MiXCR and keeps one entry per CDR3 protein. The sample lists about 2,500 distinct CDR3 sequences; roughly 4.4% were seen once. Time point: sample taken at primary tumor resection. The input material, whole RNA from tumor, nontumor lung or frozen PBMC, was sequenced unsorted. Source: normal lung tissue next to the tumor, taken at surgery. The receptors here all came from a female donor with early-stage non-small cell lung cancer.

By proportion, this clonotype is medium-sized. The CDR3 reads CASSSLGVAGTGYTF. CDR3 DNA sequence: TGTGCCAGCAGCTCGCTGGGGGTGGCAGGGACTGGCTACACCTTC. The rearrangement uses TRBV7-3 and TRBJ1-2; weak D call: TRBD1 (5 bases). This CDR3 is 15 amino acids long. CDR1 SGHTA and CDR2 FQGTGA come from the germline V gene. Trimming pared 4 bases from V and 7 bases from J, leaving 19 bases between.

This clonotype is medium-sized in the sample. The rearrangement links TRBV7-9 to TRBJ2-5, with D perhaps matching TRBD2 (5 bases). V dropped 5 bases and J dropped 1 base, with 14 bases sitting between them. CDR1 SEHNR and CDR2 FQNEAQ come from the germline V gene (reference sequence). This CDR3 region has 15 residues. As DNA, the CDR3 is TGTGCCAGCAGCCCGACGGGGAGCTTCCAAGAGACCCAGTACTTC. This codes for CASSPTGSFQETQYF.

This clonotype was recorded at least ten times. V and J are TRBV9 and TRBJ2-2; the D gene is possibly TRBD1 (6 bases). V lost 3 bases, J lost 4 bases, and 13 bases lay in between. The CDR3 sequence is 15 residues long. Germline CDR1 SGDLS, CDR2 YYNGEE. This chain's CDR3 is CASSEGQVLTGELFF. CDR3 nucleotide sequence: TGTGCCAGCAGCGAGGGACAAGTCCTCACCGGGGAGCTGTTTTTT.

This clonotype showed up just a few times. This chain connects TRBV11-2 to TRBJ1-4; D unclear. The germline CDR1 and CDR2 sequences are SGHAT and FQNNGV. V lost 7 bases, J lost 6 bases, and 24 bases lay in between. The CDR3 runs to 17 residues. The CDR3 DNA follows: TGTGCCAGCACCATAAATCACAACAGAGCCCCGCATGAAAAACTGTTTTTT. It codes for CASTINHNRAPHEKLFF.

This clonotype was counted ten times or more. CDR3 sequence reads: CASSLGQGMSNQPQHF. For the CDR3, the DNA is TGTGCCAGCAGCTTAGGACAGGGGATGAGTAATCAGCCCCAGCATTTT. V and J are TRBV7-2 and TRBJ1-5; 8 nucleotides agree with TRBD1. CDR3 length equals 16 residues. Trimming at V came to 1 base and at J to 4 bases, leaving 6 bases not matched to a gene. Germline V gives CDR1 SGHTA, CDR2 FQGNSA.

This clonotype was seen many times. The chain links TRBV28 to TRBJ1-2; no definite D call. Trimming took 4 bases from V and 3 from J, leaving 9 bases between them. CDR3 length: 13 amino acids. Looked up from germline, CDR1 is MDHEN and CDR2 is SYDVKM. DNA of the CDR3: TGTGCCAGCAGTTCAAAGGGCCACTATGGCTACACCTTC. Translation: CASSSKGHYGYTF.

This clonotype was detected ten times or more. The chain links TRBV5-1 to TRBJ2-1; the D is unclear. In germline, CDR1 is SGHRS, CDR2 YFSETQ. This CDR3 has 13 residues. Trimming left V 4 bases short and J 8 bases short, with 13 bases between. CDR3 nucleotides: TGCGCCAGCAGCCCCTCCCCCCGGGATGAGCAGTTCTTC. Its translation: CASSPSPRDEQFF. The whole variable domain, remainder taken from reference TRBV5-1 and TRBJ2-1, is KAGVTQTPRYLIKTRGQQVTLSCSPISGHRSVSWYQQTPGQGLQFLFEYFSETQRNKGNFPGRFSGRQFSNSRSEMNVSTLELGDSALYLCASSPSPRDEQFFGPGTRLTVL.

This clonotype was recorded many times. V gene TRBV19 combines with J gene TRBJ2-5; D could derive from TRBD1 or TRBD2 (6 bases each). Trimming removed 5 bases at V and 5 bases at J, with 15 bases between. This CDR3 spans 14 amino acids. CDR1 is LNHDA and CDR2 is SQIVND in the germline V gene (reference sequence). As DNA, the CDR3 is TGTGCCAGTAGTTTCTCGGGGGCCGGTGAGACCCAGTACTTC. Translated: CASSFSGAGETQYF.

This CDR3 reads CASEWGARGRSNQPQHF. DNA of the CDR3: TGTGCCAGCGAGTGGGGGGCCCGGGGCCGCAGCAATCAGCCCCAGCATTTT. The rearrangement uses TRBV19 and TRBJ1-5; D perhaps matches TRBD1 (6 bases). This CDR3 comprises 17 residues. The germline gives CDR1 LNHDA, CDR2 SQIVND (reference sequence). Between the trimmed V and J ends, which lost 9 bases and 1 base, there was a span of 22 bases.

Relative to its sample, this clonotype is medium-sized. CDR3 residues: CASKIGLYTDTQYF. CDR3 bases: TGTGCCAGCAAAATAGGGCTCTACACAGATACGCAGTATTTT. The chain employs TRBV6-5 and TRBJ2-3; D uncertain. V was clipped by 7 bases and J by 2 bases, with 13 bases between them. Per the germline V gene, CDR1 is MNHEY and CDR2 is SVGAGI. This CDR3 is 14 amino acids long.

The chain is built from TRBV11-1 and TRBJ2-5; D is ambiguous. CDR3 length: 15 residues. V lost 2 bases and J 2 bases, leaving 12 bases between the germline ends. Looked up from germline, CDR1 is SGHAT and CDR2 is FQDESV (reference sequence). CDR3 nucleotides: TGTGCCAGCAGCTTATCAGTCGGCCTTCAAGAGACCCAGTACTTC. Amino acids: CASSLSVGLQETQYF.

This clonotype is medium-sized. The chain has TRBV12-3 or TRBV12-4 and TRBJ1-1; no firm D call. CDR3 size: 14 residues. V was trimmed by 6 bases and J by 4 bases, leaving 15 bases between them. CDR3 DNA: TGTGCCAGCAGAAGGGCCTCCTGGGGCACTGAAGCTTTCTTT. Its translation: CASRRASWGTEAFF.

Within the sample, this clonotype is large. This sequence joins TRBV24-1 and TRBJ1-5, with D possibly being TRBD1 (5 bases). There are 12 residues in the CDR3. V lost 12 bases, J lost 5 bases, and 13 bases lay in between. Germline V gene data show CDR1 as KGHDR and CDR2 as SFDVKD. CDR3 DNA sequence: TGTGCCGCCAACCAGGGAGATCAGCCCCAGCATTTT. The encoded protein is CAANQGDQPQHF.

Sample share makes this clonotype medium-sized. The genes are TRBV7-9 and TRBJ2-3, with 7 bases aligning to TRBD1. CDR1 is SEHNR and CDR2 is FQNEAQ in the germline V gene (reference sequence). The CDR3 spans 13 residues. The V gene end was trimmed by 5 bases and the J gene end by 6 bases; junction bases not matched to a gene: 5. CDR3 nucleotide sequence: TGTGCCAGCAGCCCTCCACAGGGGGATACGCAGTATTTT. This encodes CASSPPQGDTQYF.

This clonotype was seen many times. The rearrangement uses TRBV7-2 and TRBJ2-2, with D uncertain. CDR1 and CDR2 (germline): SGHTA, FQGNSA. The ends were cut back, 3 bases at V and 0 bases at J, with 23 bases in the middle. The CDR3 loop spans 20 amino acids. The CDR3: CASSFGPTENWFANTGELFF. As DNA, the CDR3 is TGTGCCAGCAGCTTCGGGCCCACAGAAAATTGGTTCGCGAACACCGGGGAGCTGTTTTTT.

This clonotype ranks as hyperexpanded. The rearrangement links TRBV5-5 to TRBJ2-3; 12 bases are a match to TRBD2. The junction had 8 bases not matched to a gene; V was cut back by 0 bases and J by 9 bases. The CDR3 has 16 residues. CDR1 is SGHKS and CDR2 is YYEKEE in the germline V gene (reference sequence). CDR3 nucleotide sequence: TGTGCCAGCAGCTTGGAACTAGCGGGGGGACCGATGACGCAGTATTTT. This codes for CASSLELAGGPMTQYF.

The rearrangement uses TRBV19 and TRBJ2-3, with a possible D match to TRBD2 (5 bases). The CDR3 covers 15 residues. Deletions cut 3 bases from V and 0 bases from J, with 10 bases between. Germline CDR1 is LNHDA and CDR2 is SQIVND (reference sequence). The CDR3 DNA is TGTGCCAGTAGTATTATAGGCGGGAGCACAGATACGCAGTATTTT. It specifies CASSIIGGSTDTQYF.

The chain combines TRBV7-2 with TRBJ1-1; D uncertain. The CDR3 spans 14 residues. In germline, CDR1 is SGHTA, CDR2 FQGNSA. V gave up 2 bases and J gave up 0 bases, with 7 bases separating them. In DNA form, the CDR3 reads TGTGCCAGCAGCTTAAGCGAGTTGAACACTGAAGCTTTCTTT. Protein sequence: CASSLSELNTEAFF.

This clonotype was recorded at least ten times. The chain uses TRBV3-1 and TRBJ1-1; D gene ambiguous. This CDR3 contains 13 residues. Germline V gene sequence: CDR1 LGHDT, CDR2 YNNKEL (reference sequence). The ends were cut back, 4 bases at V and 4 bases at J, with 10 bases in the middle. CDR3 protein: CASSPGTSTEAFF. CDR3 coding DNA: TGTGCCAGCAGCCCCGGAACAAGCACTGAAGCTTTCTTT. Drawing the rest from reference TRBV3-1 and TRBJ1-1, the complete variable domain is DTAVSQTPKYLVTQMGNDKSIKCEQNLGHDTMYWYKQDSKKFLKIMFSYNNKELIINETVPNRFSPKSPDKAHLNLHINSLELGDSAVYFCASSPGTSTEAFFGQGTRLTVV.

In its sample, this clonotype was seen once. A junction boundary mismatches the germline segment, possibly from a read error. The chain carries TRBV5-1 and TRBJ2-3; 14 nucleotides align to TRBD2. The CDR3 consists of 12 residues. Germline V gives CDR1 SGHRS, CDR2 YFSETQ. The CDR3 protein is CASRGLAGDTHF. DNA for the CDR3: TGCGCCAGCAGGGGACTAGCGGGAGATACGCATTTT.

By sample fraction, this clonotype is medium-sized. CDR3 DNA: TGTGCCAGCAGCCTGGAGCTAGCGGGAGGGCGTGAGACCCAGTACTTC. This codes for CASSLELAGGRETQYF. V gene TRBV5-5 combines with J gene TRBJ2-5; 12 bases match TRBD2. J gave up 5 bases and V 4 bases, and 9 bases lay outside the gene matches. This CDR3 has 16 residues. CDR1 and CDR2 from the germline V gene are SGHKS and YYEKEE (reference sequence).

About this clonotype itself: It may be a read error: a sequence one base away is much more abundant. Lacking the conserved final phenylalanine or tryptophan, this CDR3 likely reflects a read error. The chain employs TRBV7-3 and TRBJ2-1; the match to TRBD2 covers 8 bases. V shed 6 bases, J shed 6 bases, and the junction held 10 bases outside the gene matches. Germline CDR1 is SGHTA and CDR2 is FQGTGA. This CDR3 is built from 15 residues. The CDR3 sequence is CASRLSGGAFNEQFI. CDR3 in DNA: TGTGCCAGCAGACTCAGCGGGGGCGCCTTCAATGAGCAGTTCATC.

This chain connects TRBV20-1 to TRBJ2-3, with 13 positions matching TRBD2. Germline values: CDR1 DFQATT, CDR2 SNEGSKA (reference sequence). The CDR3 has 13 amino acids. J was trimmed by 6 bases and V by 5 bases; bases with no gene match: 2. The CDR3 region has the DNA TGCAGTGCTGGACTAGCGGGGGCCGATACGCAGTATTTT. It translates to CSAGLAGADTQYF.

The CDR3 nucleotides are TGTGCCAGTCTTAGGCCCCTCAGCACTGAAGCTTTCTTT. Translating it yields CASLRPLSTEAFF. The V and J genes are TRBV19 and TRBJ1-1; D not resolved. Trimming stripped 8 bases from V and 4 bases from J, with 14 bases between. CDR1 and CDR2 from the germline V gene are LNHDA and SQIVND (reference sequence). This CDR3 region has 13 residues.

The CDR3 DNA reads as TGTGCCAGCACCGGGGCCGCGAACACCGGGGAGCTGTTTTTT. It codes for CASTGAANTGELFF. This sequence joins TRBV7-9 and TRBJ2-2, with D perhaps matching TRBD1 or TRBD2 (5 bases each). V was trimmed by 7 bases and J by 0 bases, leaving 9 bases between them. This CDR3 has 14 amino acids. From germline, CDR1 is SEHNR and CDR2 FQNEAQ (reference sequence). Complete variable domain (other parts from reference TRBV7-9 and TRBJ2-2): DTGVSQNPRHKITKRGQNVTFRCDPISEHNRLYWYRQTLGQGPEFLTYFQNEAQLEKSRLLSDRFSAERPKGSFSTLEIQRTEQGDSAMYLCASTGAANTGELFFGEGSRLTVL.

This clonotype is medium-sized (0.01 to 0.1%) in the sample. The J gene is TRBJ2-5, the V gene TRBV28; D is unclear. The V end was cut by 4 bases, the J end by 4 bases, with 7 bases between. The germline V gene encodes CDR1 MDHEN and CDR2 SYDVKM. CDR3 length: 12 amino acids. Here the CDR3 DNA reads TGTGCCAGCAGTTCACCAGTAGAGACCCAGTACTTC. It codes for CASSSPVETQYF.

This clonotype is labeled as medium-sized. DNA of the CDR3: TGTGCCAGCAGCTTAAGGATCGGACAATGGGACACCGGGGAGCTGTTTTTT. The encoded protein is CASSLRIGQWDTGELFF. The rearrangement joins TRBV7-9 to TRBJ2-2, with a tentative D call TRBD1 (5 bases). V was clipped by 2 bases and J by 3 bases, with 16 bases between them. The CDR3 runs to 17 residues. Germline V gene data show CDR1 as SEHNR and CDR2 as FQNEAQ (reference sequence).

A few counts support this clonotype. The chain couples TRBV19 to TRBJ2-1; 12 bases align to TRBD2. The CDR3 has 14 amino acids. Germline trimming cut 0 bases from V and 12 bases from J; bases unmatched to any gene: 3. The germline V gene has CDR1 LNHDA and CDR2 SQIVND (reference sequence). As DNA, the CDR3 is TGTGCCAGTAGTATAGATCTAGCGGGAGGGGGGCAGTTCTTC. Translated, it gives CASSIDLAGGGQFF.

In this sample, this clonotype is medium-sized (0.01 to 0.1%). CDR3 residues: CASRGTVYQPQHF. Here the CDR3 DNA reads TGTGCCAGCAGAGGGACAGTTTATCAGCCCCAGCATTTT. The V and J genes are TRBV2 and TRBJ1-5; TRBD1 agrees at 7 bases. This CDR3 is 13 amino acids long. V lost 6 bases and J lost 5; bases outside the gene matches: 4. Germline assignment: CDR1 SNHLY and CDR2 FYNNEI.